Listed here are 3 T cell receptor beta chains from one sample, sequenced in a study of shared T cell receptors in the human thymus (dated by TCRdb to the early 2020s). Library generation was performed with the immunoSEQ multiplex PCR assay. The source is immuneACCESS, and TCRdb retained only in-frame sequences with V and J called. Part of the clones is not carried over; for the studies checked, unresolved V genes explain less than half of this, and the remainder is unexplained. This sample comprises approximately 580,000 clones, approximately 78% of them detected only once. The ten largest make up around 0.013% of the sample. This sample was also put to use in a study of human thymus T cells.

The sequenced sample consisted of thymocytes. These receptors were taken from a boy in the first two years of life with a congenital heart defect. Donor details come from another sample of the same person, matched by shared clones.

The V and J genes are TRBV19 and TRBJ2-2; TRBD2 might be the D (7 bases). V was shortened by 4 bases and J by 6 bases, with 24 bases between the two germline ends. Germline V CDR1 and CDR2: LNHDA, SQIVND (reference sequence). There are 18 residues in the CDR3. The CDR3 DNA follows: TGTGCCAGTAGTACAGGGGTCAGGGGCGGGGAGGGGGCCGGGGAGCTGTTTTTT. It is translated as CASSTGVRGGEGAGELFF.

The chain has TRBV11-3 and TRBJ2-1; 10 bases match TRBD2. The CDR3 is made up of 15 amino acids. Germline CDR1 and CDR2: SGHNT and YENEEA. V gave up 7 bases and J gave up 0 bases; unmatched junction bases: 3. The CDR3 loop is CASKGTSDSYNEQFF. CDR3 coding DNA: TGTGCCAGCAAGGGGACTAGCGACTCCTACAATGAGCAGTTCTTC.

The CDR3 region has the DNA TGTGCCAGCAGTTTACAACTAGCGGGAGTCTGGGCCAACGTCCTGACTTTC. Translated, it gives CASSLQLAGVWANVLTF. The J gene is TRBJ2-6, the V gene TRBV28; 11 bases agree with TRBD2. In germline, CDR1 is MDHEN, CDR2 SYDVKM. The length of the CDR3 is 17 residues. J gave up 5 bases and V 2 bases, and 5 bases lay outside the gene matches.